Included here is one T cell receptor beta chain sequence, with context. Its antigen is unknown. The input lacks base qualities; no much larger clone sits a single base away. The library was built by means of the immunoSEQ multiplex PCR assay. Imported from immuneACCESS, the table was reduced by TCRdb to in-frame sequences with V and J called. These copies leave out some clones; in studies compared against another copy, an unresolved V gene accounts for under half, and the cause of the remainder is not known. For this sample the table gives just over 80,000 clones, of which around 92% were detected only once. The ten largest make up 4.5% to 7% of the sample. This sample was included in a study of control samples from healthy donors and cancer patients (dated by TCRdb to 2020 to 2021). The CDR3 goes from the cysteine to the phenylalanine over 13 residues. The CDR3 DNA has 39 bases and is translated from base 1. Cut back by 6 bases and 3 bases, the V and J ends lie 10 bases apart. Sequences MNHEY (CDR1) and SVGAGI (CDR2) are obtained from the germline V gene.

This receptor was obtained from a man aged 50 to 60 in good health. The sequence is built from TRBV6-5 and TRBJ2-3; possibly the D gene is TRBD1, per 5 matching bases. What was sequenced was blood. The sequenced DNA is TGTGCCAGCAGCTTCACAGGAACAGATACGCAGTATTTT. Its coded protein is CASSFTGTDTQYF.